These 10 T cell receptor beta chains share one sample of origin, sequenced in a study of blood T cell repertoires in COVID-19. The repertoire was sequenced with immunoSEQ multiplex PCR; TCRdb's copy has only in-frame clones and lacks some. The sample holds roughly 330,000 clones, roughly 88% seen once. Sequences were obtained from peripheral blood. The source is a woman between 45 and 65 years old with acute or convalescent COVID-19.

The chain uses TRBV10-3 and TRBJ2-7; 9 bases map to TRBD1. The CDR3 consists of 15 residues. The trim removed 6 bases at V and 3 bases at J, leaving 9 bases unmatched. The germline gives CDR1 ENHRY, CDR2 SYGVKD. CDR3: CAISRRRDRVYEQYF. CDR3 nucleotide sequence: TGTGCCATCAGCCGACGCCGGGACAGGGTCTACGAGCAGTACTTC.

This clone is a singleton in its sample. The CDR3 nucleotides are TGTGCCAGCAGCCAAGGCGGGGGACAGGGGAGACGAAACACCATATATTTT. Its translation: CASSQGGGQGRRNTIYF. This sequence joins TRBV3-1 (or the pseudogene TRBV3-2) and TRBJ1-3; 10 bases agree with TRBD1. CDR1 and CDR2 (germline): LGHDT, YNNKEL (reference sequence). Unmatched junction bases numbered 8, after V lost 1 base and J lost 5 bases. The CDR3 covers 17 residues.

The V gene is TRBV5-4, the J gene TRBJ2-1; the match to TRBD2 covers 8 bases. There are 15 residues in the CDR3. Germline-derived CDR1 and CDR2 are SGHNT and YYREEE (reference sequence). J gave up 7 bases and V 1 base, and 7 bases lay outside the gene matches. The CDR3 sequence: CASSLPGLVQNEQFF. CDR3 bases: TGTGCCAGCAGCTTGCCGGGACTAGTTCAAAATGAGCAGTTCTTC.

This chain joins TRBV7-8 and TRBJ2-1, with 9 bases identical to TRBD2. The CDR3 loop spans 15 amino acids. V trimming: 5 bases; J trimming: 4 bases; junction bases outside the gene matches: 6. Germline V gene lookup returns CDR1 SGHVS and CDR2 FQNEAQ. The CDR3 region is CASSGGLAGYNEQFF. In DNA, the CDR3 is TGTGCCAGCAGCGGGGGGCTAGCGGGATACAATGAGCAGTTCTTC.

CDR3 region: CASKVGATNEKLFF. The CDR3 nucleotides are TGTGCCAGCAAAGTAGGAGCGACTAATGAAAAACTGTTTTTT. This chain uses TRBV13 with TRBJ1-4; unclear D gene. Germline assignment: CDR1 PRHDT and CDR2 FYEKMQ (reference sequence). Trimming removed 7 bases at V and 2 bases at J, with 11 bases between. CDR3 length: 14 amino acids.

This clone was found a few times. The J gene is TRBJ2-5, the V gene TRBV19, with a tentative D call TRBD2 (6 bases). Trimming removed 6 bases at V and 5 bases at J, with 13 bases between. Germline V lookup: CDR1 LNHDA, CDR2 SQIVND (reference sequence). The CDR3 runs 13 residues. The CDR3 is CASRRDLGETQYF. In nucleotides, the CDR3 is TGTGCCAGTAGGCGGGACCTCGGGGAGACCCAGTACTTC.

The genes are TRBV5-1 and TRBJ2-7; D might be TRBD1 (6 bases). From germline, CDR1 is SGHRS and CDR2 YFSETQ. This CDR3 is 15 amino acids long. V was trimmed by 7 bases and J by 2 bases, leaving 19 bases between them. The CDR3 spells CASSALQGSTYEQYF. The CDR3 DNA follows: TGCGCCAGCTCTGCCCTACAGGGTTCCACCTACGAGCAGTACTTC. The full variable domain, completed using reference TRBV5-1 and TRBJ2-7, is KAGVTQTPRYLIKTRGQQVTLSCSPISGHRSVSWYQQTPGQGLQFLFEYFSETQRNKGNFPGRFSGRQFSNSRSEMNVSTLELGDSALYLCASSALQGSTYEQYFGPGTRLTVT.

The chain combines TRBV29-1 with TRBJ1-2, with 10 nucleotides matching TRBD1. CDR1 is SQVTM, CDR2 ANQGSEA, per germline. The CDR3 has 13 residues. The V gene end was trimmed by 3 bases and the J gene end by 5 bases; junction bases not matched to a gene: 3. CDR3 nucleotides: TGCAGCGTTGAGACAGGGGGCGTTTATGGCTACACCTTC. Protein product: CSVETGGVYGYTF.

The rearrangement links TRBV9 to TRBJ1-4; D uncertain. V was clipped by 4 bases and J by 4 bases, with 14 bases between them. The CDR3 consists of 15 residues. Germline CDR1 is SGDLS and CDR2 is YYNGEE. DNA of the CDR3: TGTGCCAGCAGCTATAGCCCGGCCGATAATGAAAAACTGTTTTTT. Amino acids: CASSYSPADNEKLFF.

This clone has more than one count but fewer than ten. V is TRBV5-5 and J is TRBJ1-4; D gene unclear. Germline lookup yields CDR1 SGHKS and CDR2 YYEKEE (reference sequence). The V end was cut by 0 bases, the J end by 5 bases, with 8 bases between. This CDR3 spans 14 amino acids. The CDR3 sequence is CASSLGSSNEKLFF. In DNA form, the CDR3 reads TGTGCCAGCAGCTTGGGAAGCTCCAATGAAAAACTGTTTTTT.